The 18 T cell receptor beta chains in this list originate from one sample, sequenced in a study of T cell responses to AZD1222 COVID-19 vaccine. The protocol was immunoSEQ multiplex PCR, while the TCRdb copy is restricted to in-frame clones and leaves out a portion. The sample includes approximately 150,000 clones, around 90% of them seen just once. Sequences were derived from peripheral blood, sampled 28 days after the second dose of the MenACWY control vaccine. The source of these receptors is an adult who received the MenACWY meningococcal vaccine as a control.

The chain has TRBV5-1 and TRBJ2-1; TRBD1 or TRBD2 may be the D gene (5 bases each). From germline, CDR1 is SGHRS and CDR2 YFSETQ. The CDR3 has 14 amino acids. V lost 3 bases and J lost 5, with 12 bases in between. Written as DNA, the CDR3 is TGCGCCAGCAGCTCCCCGGGGCCCCACAATGAGCAGTTCTTC. Residues: CASSSPGPHNEQFF.

The chain combines TRBV9 with TRBJ1-2; D ambiguous. The CDR3 is made up of 14 amino acids. Between the trimmed V and J ends, which lost 2 bases and 7 bases, there was a span of 15 bases. CDR1 SGDLS and CDR2 YYNGEE come from the germline V gene. The CDR3 protein is CASSVGRGISGYTF. CDR3 coding DNA: TGTGCCAGCAGCGTTGGTCGGGGAATCTCTGGCTACACCTTC.

The rearrangement links TRBV18 to TRBJ2-1; 9 positions agree with TRBD2. Losses at the gene ends were 0 bases for V and 0 bases for J; bases not matched to a gene: 12. The CDR3 contains 20 residues. Per the germline V gene, CDR1 is KGHSH and CDR2 is LQKENI. CDR3 amino acids: CASSPPYPGVSGSSYNEQFF. CDR3 sequence (DNA): TGTGCCAGCTCACCACCATACCCGGGGGTTAGCGGGAGCTCCTACAATGAGCAGTTCTTC.

The rearrangement joins TRBV6-5 to TRBJ1-3, with a possible D match to TRBD1 (6 bases). V shed 3 bases and J shed 0 bases, with 9 bases lying between them. The CDR3 loop spans 15 amino acids. Germline CDR1 is MNHEY and CDR2 is SVGAGI. The CDR3 here is CASSYIQGSGNTIYF. The CDR3 coding sequence is TGTGCCAGCAGTTATATACAGGGCTCTGGAAACACCATATATTTT.

This chain joins TRBV7-8 and TRBJ2-7, with TRBD1 as a possible D gene (5 bases). Trimming cost V 1 base and J 3 bases, with 10 bases left between them. Germline lookup yields CDR1 SGHVS and CDR2 FQNEAQ. This CDR3 has 14 amino acids. The CDR3 loop is CASSLEGSSYEQYF. The CDR3 DNA is TGTGCCAGCAGCTTAGAGGGGTCTAGCTACGAGCAGTACTTC.

The chain carries TRBV11-3 and TRBJ2-5; possible D gene TRBD2, 5 bases. The CDR3 extends over 12 amino acids. V was pared by 4 bases and J by 5 bases, with 8 bases between. From germline, CDR1 is SGHNT and CDR2 YENEEA. CDR3 sequence reads: CASSSGRETQYF. In DNA form, the CDR3 reads TGTGCCAGCAGCTCGGGAAGGGAGACCCAGTACTTC.

The rearrangement uses TRBV15 and TRBJ2-5; D gene ambiguous. The CDR3 loop spans 12 amino acids. Germline V gene sequence: CDR1 LNHNV, CDR2 YYDKDF (reference sequence). The germline V and J ends were trimmed by 11 bases and 3 bases, with 13 bases remaining between them. DNA of the CDR3: TGTGCCGCGGCCGCGCCCAAAGAGACCCAGTACTTC. Its translation: CAAAAPKETQYF.

The rearrangement joins TRBV27 to TRBJ2-6, with D perhaps matching TRBD1 (6 bases). Germline V CDR1 and CDR2: MNHEY, SMNVEV (reference sequence). The CDR3 covers 16 residues. The V gene lost 1 base and the J gene lost 1 base, with 8 bases spanning the gap. CDR3 region: CASSLFQGSGANVLTF. The CDR3 region has the DNA TGTGCCAGCAGTTTATTCCAGGGGTCTGGGGCCAACGTCCTGACTTTC.

The chain joins TRBV5-1 to TRBJ2-3, with unresolved D. The CDR3 contains 15 residues. The germline V gene has CDR1 SGHRS and CDR2 YFSETQ. The ends were cut back, 4 bases at V and 0 bases at J, with 12 bases in the middle. The CDR3 DNA is TGCGCCAGCAGCCCCGGAGTTGCTAGCACAGATACGCAGTATTTT. Translated, it gives CASSPGVASTDTQYF.

The rearrangement links TRBV5-6 to TRBJ1-6; the D is unclear. Germline V gives CDR1 SGHDT, CDR2 YYEEEE. The CDR3 has 13 amino acids. The V gene lost 4 bases and the J gene lost 9 bases, with 11 bases spanning the gap. CDR3: CASSPPGFSPLHF. The CDR3 DNA sequence: TGTGCCAGCAGCCCTCCGGGGTTTTCACCCCTCCACTTT.

Notes on this clone: The same CDR3 can be traced to other DNA sequences in this sample. The V gene is TRBV2, the J gene TRBJ1-1; 7 nucleotides match TRBD1. Per the germline V gene, CDR1 is SNHLY and CDR2 is FYNNEI. Losses at the gene ends were 6 bases for V and 1 base for J; bases not matched to a gene: 2. The length of the CDR3 is 13 residues. The CDR3 DNA reads TGTGCCAGCAGCCGACAGGGGAACACTGAAGCTTTCTTT. Amino acid sequence: CASSRQGNTEAFF.

The rearrangement links TRBV7-2 to TRBJ1-2; tentatively, D is TRBD1 (5 bases). V was clipped by 1 base and J by 6 bases, with 9 bases between them. Germline values: CDR1 SGHTA, CDR2 FQGNSA. This CDR3 comprises 13 residues. CDR3 in amino acids: CASSLVGGNGYTF. The CDR3 DNA follows: TGTGCCAGCAGCTTAGTCGGGGGAAATGGCTACACCTTC.

This sequence joins TRBV7-8 and TRBJ2-1; 12 positions match TRBD2. The germline V gene encodes CDR1 SGHVS and CDR2 FQNEAQ. CDR3 length equals 20 residues. With V trimmed by 5 bases and J by 2 bases, 16 bases remained unmatched. CDR3 loop: CASSQGWSSGGAPTYNEQFF. In DNA form, the CDR3 reads TGTGCCAGCAGCCAGGGGTGGTCTAGCGGGGGGGCTCCGACCTACAATGAGCAGTTCTTC.

The chain has TRBV7-2 and TRBJ2-1, with D perhaps TRBD2 (6 bases). Trimming removed 3 bases at V and 3 bases at J, with 15 bases between. The CDR3 length is 16 residues. From germline, CDR1 is SGHTA and CDR2 FQGNSA. CDR3 DNA sequence: TGTGCCAGCAGCTTTTTAGTGGGACTCAACTACAATGAGCAGTTCTTC. Translation: CASSFLVGLNYNEQFF.

This clone came up once. J is TRBJ2-3 and V is TRBV6-6; 7 bases match TRBD1. V lost 5 bases, J lost 0 bases, and 8 bases stayed unmatched. The germline V gene encodes CDR1 MNHNY and CDR2 SVGAGI (reference sequence). This CDR3 is 16 amino acids long. Here the CDR3 DNA reads TGTGCCAGCAGTCGACAGGGAGCGTCTAGCACAGATACGCAGTATTTT. Amino acid sequence: CASSRQGASSTDTQYF.

The chain combines TRBV28 with TRBJ1-6; 8 bases are shared with TRBD1. Germline V lookup: CDR1 MDHEN, CDR2 SYDVKM. After removal of 4 bases from V and 9 bases from J, the junction contained 8 bases not matched to a gene. The CDR3 totals 15 residues. CDR3 region: CASSSLGQGTSPLHF. In DNA, the CDR3 is TGTGCCAGCAGTTCCCTCGGACAGGGAACTTCACCCCTCCACTTT.

The CDR3 is CASSLYGGGSETQYF. The DNA of the CDR3 is TGTGCCAGCAGTTTATACGGAGGAGGGAGCGAGACCCAGTACTTC. J is TRBJ2-5 and V is TRBV27; tentatively, D is TRBD2 (6 bases). The V gene's germline CDR1 is MNHEY and CDR2 SMNVEV (reference sequence). The CDR3 covers 15 residues. The V gene lost 1 base and the J gene lost 5 bases, with 14 bases spanning the gap.

This chain uses TRBV4-3 with TRBJ2-3; perhaps TRBD2 as D (6 bases). V was trimmed by 3 bases and J by 4 bases, leaving 20 bases between them. The germline V gene encodes CDR1 LGHNA and CDR2 YSLEER. CDR3 length: 17 amino acids. DNA of the CDR3: TGCGCCAGCAGCCAGTCTTTGGCGGGAAGTGATTCAGATACGCAGTATTTT. Its protein is CASSQSLAGSDSDTQYF.